This T cell receptor beta chain originates from a study of technical replicates of blood from a handful of donors. CDR1 is MGHRA and CDR2 is YSYEKL in the germline V gene. The CDR3 is made up of 19 amino acids. Trimming took 1 base from V and 8 from J; bases not matched to a gene: 18. Sequenced by immunoSEQ multiplex PCR; TCRdb stores in-frame clones only, minus some. The sample records approximately 85,000 clones, around 90% being singletons. The TCR sequence derives from a human donor in good health. The chain has TRBV4-1 and TRBJ2-2; TRBD1 agrees at 8 bases. Sequencing used T cells isolated from PBMCs. CDR3 protein: CASSQGGLMDRVGGGELFF. DNA for the CDR3: TGCGCCAGCAGCCAAGGGGGACTGATGGACAGGGTCGGCGGGGGGGAGCTGTTTTTT.